The 8 T cell receptor beta chains reported below all come from one sample, sequenced in a study of Ad26.COV2.S vaccination and SARS-CoV-2 variants. Stated treatment: some 20 received Ad26.COV2.S at low or high dose, single or two shots; 5 received placebo; per-sample allocation not given. Specimens were obtained on day 63 following the first vaccine or placebo injection. Generated by immunoSEQ multiplex PCR, the TCRdb table keeps only in-frame clones and is missing some. The repertoire has around 500,000 clones, about 88% of them found once; the top ten carry roughly 1.7%. The sequenced sample was peripheral blood, obtained in a trial of Ad26.COV2.S vaccine versus placebo. The receptors derive from a person between 18 and 59 years old who received the Ad26.COV2.S COVID-19 vaccine or a placebo.

The chain joins TRBV4-1 to TRBJ1-6; 7 bases line up with TRBD1. Germline CDR1 MGHRA, CDR2 YSYEKL. This CDR3 region has 16 residues. The V segment lost 1 base and the J segment 4 bases; nucleotides outside the gene matches: 4. The CDR3 spells CASSQATGQYNSPLHF. The CDR3 DNA sequence: TGCGCCAGCAGCCAAGCTACGGGACAGTATAATTCACCCCTCCACTTT.

The chain has TRBV9 and TRBJ2-2, with D perhaps TRBD1 (6 bases). CDR1 is SGDLS, CDR2 YYNGEE, per germline. CDR3 length: 15 amino acids. The V end lost 0 bases, the J end lost 3 bases, and 9 bases lay between the germline ends. In nucleotides, the CDR3 is TGTGCCAGCAGCGTAGGGGGGCTTGACACCGGGGAGCTGTTTTTT. It is translated as CASSVGGLDTGELFF.

The V and J genes are TRBV19 and TRBJ2-1; TRBD2 matches at 11 bases. CDR1 and CDR2 from the germline V gene are LNHDA and SQIVND (reference sequence). Trimming removed 9 bases from V and 1 base from J; junction bases left unmatched: 11. CDR3 length equals 17 residues. CDR3 in DNA: TGTGCCAGCGGACGGACTAGCGGGTTTAGTTCCTACAATGAGCAGTTCTTC. Protein sequence: CASGRTSGFSSYNEQFF.

The V and J genes are TRBV11-2 and TRBJ2-7; 7 positions agree with TRBD1. Trimming cost V 5 bases and J 7 bases; bases outside gene matches: 8. Germline V gene lookup returns CDR1 SGHAT and CDR2 FQNNGV. The length of the CDR3 is 13 residues. CDR3 sequence: CASSTDRDLEQYF. Written as DNA, the CDR3 is TGTGCCAGCAGCACCGACAGGGATCTGGAGCAGTACTTC.

This clone was seen a single time. The CDR3 loop is CASSYSGGSMYQETQYF. In DNA, the CDR3 is TGTGCCAGCAGTTACTCCGGCGGGTCGATGTACCAAGAGACCCAGTACTTC. The chain couples TRBV6-2 or TRBV6-3 to TRBJ2-5; a possible D gene is TRBD2 (5 bases). The CDR3 totals 17 residues. Trimming pared 0 bases from V and 0 bases from J, leaving 14 bases between. Germline V gives CDR1 MNHEY, CDR2 SVGEGT.

J is TRBJ1-1 and V is TRBV29-1; D gene ambiguous. Germline CDR1 SQVTM, CDR2 ANQGSEA. Trimming stripped 7 bases from V and 0 bases from J, with 6 bases between. CDR3 length equals 11 residues. This CDR3 is CSGHMNTEAFF. In nucleotides, the CDR3 is TGCAGCGGACACATGAACACTGAAGCTTTCTTT.

V gene TRBV19 combines with J gene TRBJ1-5; D is perhaps TRBD1 (5 bases). V lost 3 bases and J lost 6, with 12 bases in between. This CDR3 has 14 amino acids. Per the germline V gene, CDR1 is LNHDA and CDR2 is SQIVND (reference sequence). CDR3 loop: CASSMGQGSQPQHF. The CDR3 nucleotides read TGTGCCAGTAGTATGGGTCAGGGTAGTCAGCCCCAGCATTTT.

V gene TRBV19 combines with J gene TRBJ2-2; the match to TRBD1 covers 8 bases. The CDR3 consists of 13 residues. The V segment lost 3 bases and the J segment 6 bases; nucleotides outside the gene matches: 0. The germline V gene has CDR1 LNHDA and CDR2 SQIVND (reference sequence). DNA for the CDR3: TGTGCCAGTAGTATGGACAGGGCCGGGGAGCTGTTTTTT. Encoded protein: CASSMDRAGELFF.